The 25 T cell receptor beta chains reported below all come from one sample, sequenced in a study of T cell repertoires in cytomegalovirus infection. One entry per CDR3 protein results from TCRdb running MiXCR on the reads. This sample carries some 220,000 distinct CDR3 sequences, approximately 38% of them seen once, and the ten largest clones take around 60%. The antigens for these receptors are not known. The specimen was CD8+ T cells from cultured PBMCs, collected from culture after CMV antigen stimulation. The receptors shown here come from a human donor in good health (CMV status not recorded). Some clones in this sample may be carry-over from other donors' samples.

The chain is built from TRBV20-1 and TRBJ2-1; the D is unclear. The CDR3 covers 14 residues. Trimming took 0 bases from V and 4 from J, leaving 10 bases between them. The V gene's germline CDR1 is DFQATT and CDR2 SNEGSKA (reference sequence). This chain's CDR3 is CSAREQTQYNEQFF. The CDR3, as DNA: TGCAGTGCTAGAGAGCAGACTCAGTACAATGAGCAGTTCTTC.

This clonotype came up many times. The chain combines TRBV19 with TRBJ2-1; tentatively, D is TRBD1 (5 bases). V was trimmed by 5 bases and J by 3 bases, leaving 11 bases between them. The CDR3 extends over 14 amino acids. CDR1 and CDR2 (germline): LNHDA, SQIVND (reference sequence). CDR3 sequence: CASSSGSDYNEQFF. CDR3 nucleotides: TGTGCCAGTAGTTCAGGGTCGGACTACAATGAGCAGTTCTTC. The variable domain in full, with the rest retrieved from reference TRBV19 and TRBJ2-1, is DGGITQSPKYLFRKEGQNVTLSCEQNLNHDAMYWYRQDPGQGLRLIYYSQIVNDFQKGDIAEGYSVSREKKESFPLTVTSAQKNPTAFYLCASSSGSDYNEQFFGPGTRLTVL.

The chain employs TRBV29-1 and TRBJ2-7; possible D gene TRBD2, 6 bases. V lost 2 bases and J lost 2, with 10 bases in between. Germline V gene data show CDR1 as SQVTM and CDR2 as ANQGSEA. The CDR3 extends over 13 amino acids. This chain's CDR3 is CSVEFGGAYEQYF. CDR3 bases: TGCAGCGTTGAATTCGGGGGTGCCTACGAGCAGTACTTC.

The chain links TRBV28 to TRBJ2-7; tentatively, D is TRBD2 (6 bases). CDR1 is MDHEN and CDR2 is SYDVKM in the germline V gene. The CDR3 has 14 residues. With 2 bases removed from V and 7 bases from J, the gap between germline ends came to 15 bases. CDR3 loop: CASSLDEEGLEQYF. CDR3 DNA: TGTGCCAGCAGTTTAGACGAGGAGGGTTTGGAGCAGTACTTC.

This clonotype was detected a few times. The chain has TRBV7-3 and TRBJ1-5; 7 nucleotides match TRBD1. V was clipped by 5 bases and J by 0 bases; unmatched bases: 1. There are 14 residues in the CDR3. CDR1 is SGHTA, CDR2 FQGTGA, per germline. The CDR3 is CASSRDSSNQPQHF. In DNA form, the CDR3 reads TGTGCCAGCAGCAGGGACAGTAGCAATCAGCCCCAGCATTTT.

The V gene is TRBV4-2, the J gene TRBJ2-5; D might be TRBD1 (6 bases). The CDR3 is 16 residues long. Between the trimmed V and J ends, which lost 0 bases and 4 bases, there was a span of 15 bases. The germline gives CDR1 LGHNA, CDR2 YNFKEQ. CDR3 nucleotide sequence: TGTGCCAGCAGCCAAGATCACAGGGTGACGGGAGAGACCCAGTACTTC. Residues: CASSQDHRVTGETQYF.

The chain is built from TRBV9 and TRBJ2-7; D may correspond to TRBD1 or TRBD2 (5 bases each). Per the germline V gene, CDR1 is SGDLS and CDR2 is YYNGEE. V gave up 0 bases and J gave up 1 base, with 8 bases separating them. The CDR3 contains 14 residues. The CDR3 DNA sequence: TGTGCCAGCAGCGTAGGGGACGGATCCTACGAGCAGTACTTC. Protein: CASSVGDGSYEQYF.

In its sample, this clonotype was seen a few times. J is TRBJ2-1 and V is TRBV19, with 12 bases that match TRBD2. The ends lost 5 bases at V and 2 bases at J; junction bases unmatched: 4. The length of the CDR3 is 16 residues. The germline V gene encodes CDR1 LNHDA and CDR2 SQIVND (reference sequence). The DNA of the CDR3 is TGTGCCAGTAGTTTCCGACTAGCGGGGGCCTACAATGAGCAGTTCTTC. This translates into CASSFRLAGAYNEQFF.

This clonotype has at least ten counts. The rearrangement joins TRBV27 to TRBJ2-7; perhaps TRBD1 as D (6 bases). This CDR3 comprises 17 residues. CDR1 is MNHEY, CDR2 SMNVEV, per germline (reference sequence). Trimming cost V 5 bases and J 2 bases, with 22 bases left between them. The CDR3 region has the DNA TGTGCCAGCAGTCCAGACCTCGGACAGACCGCGACCTACGAGCAGTACTTC. Protein sequence: CASSPDLGQTATYEQYF.

The CDR3 loop reads CSVVGQGSYEQYF. Written as DNA, the CDR3 is TGCAGCGTCGTAGGACAGGGTTCCTACGAGCAGTACTTC. The chain links TRBV29-1 to TRBJ2-7; 8 bases are shared with TRBD1. The V gene's germline CDR1 is SQVTM and CDR2 ANQGSEA. The CDR3 sequence is 13 residues long. Trimming cost V 6 bases and J 1 base; bases outside gene matches: 5.

This clonotype was detected a few times. This chain uses TRBV12-3 or TRBV12-4 with TRBJ2-1; D is undetermined. This CDR3 contains 13 residues. V was cut by 0 bases and J by 8 bases, with 8 bases left in between. The CDR3: CASSLARLHEQFF. CDR3 nucleotide sequence: TGTGCCAGCAGTTTAGCGCGGCTCCATGAGCAGTTCTTC.

The genes are TRBV4-2 and TRBJ1-1; D possibly corresponds to TRBD1 (6 bases). CDR1 and CDR2 from the germline V gene are LGHNA and YNFKEQ. V lost 1 base to trimming and J lost 5 bases, with 23 bases between them. CDR3 size: 18 residues. CDR3 amino acids: CASSQVSQGSHGWTEAFF. Here the CDR3 DNA reads TGTGCCAGCAGCCAAGTAAGCCAGGGGTCCCACGGTTGGACTGAAGCTTTCTTT.

In its sample, this clonotype was seen a few times. The chain combines TRBV11-2 with TRBJ2-1; 8 nucleotides line up with TRBD1. V dropped 5 bases and J dropped 6; count of bases not matched to a gene: 6. This CDR3 comprises 14 residues. Germline V CDR1 and CDR2: SGHAT, FQNNGV. The CDR3 reads CASSTRQGSNEQFF. The CDR3 region has the DNA TGTGCCAGCAGCACAAGACAGGGGTCCAATGAGCAGTTCTTC.

This clonotype was seen ten or more times. The CDR3 nucleotides read TGTGCCAGCAGCCCTCGCACAGATACGCAGTATTTT. It specifies CASSPRTDTQYF. J is TRBJ2-3 and V is TRBV7-9; the D is unclear. Between the trimmed V and J ends, which lost 5 bases and 1 base, there was a span of 4 bases. Germline V gives CDR1 SEHNR, CDR2 FQNEAQ (reference sequence). The CDR3 is 12 amino acids.

The CDR3 sequence is CASSLAPGLAVQDEQFF. CDR3 bases: TGTGCCAGCAGCTTAGCGCCCGGACTAGCGGTGCAGGATGAGCAGTTCTTC. This sequence joins TRBV7-9 and TRBJ2-1, with 10 bases identical to TRBD2. Germline CDR1 SEHNR, CDR2 FQNEAQ (reference sequence). The CDR3 totals 17 residues. V was pared by 0 bases and J by 8 bases, with 10 bases of the junction left unmatched.

The V call is TRBV6-5, the J call TRBJ2-7, with 9 positions matching TRBD1. After removal of 5 bases from V and 0 bases from J, the junction contained 5 bases not matched to a gene. The germline CDR1 and CDR2 sequences are MNHEY and SVGAGI. The CDR3 covers 15 residues. The CDR3 is CASSTGTGISYEQYF. As DNA, the CDR3 is TGTGCCAGCAGTACCGGGACAGGGATCTCCTACGAGCAGTACTTC.

This clonotype came up a few times. V usage is TRBV7-3 and J usage is TRBJ2-1; 12 bases are a match to TRBD2. Losses at the gene ends were 1 base for V and 0 bases for J; bases not matched to a gene: 7. The CDR3 extends over 19 amino acids. CDR1 and CDR2 from the germline V gene are SGHTA and FQGTGA. The CDR3 loop reads CASSLNSLAGGPSYNEQFF. The CDR3 region has the DNA TGTGCCAGCAGCTTAAATAGTCTAGCGGGAGGGCCCTCCTACAATGAGCAGTTCTTC.

This chain uses TRBV5-1 with TRBJ2-5, with D perhaps given as TRBD1 or TRBD2 (5 bases each). CDR1 and CDR2 (germline): SGHRS, YFSETQ. The CDR3 has 15 residues. V was pared by 4 bases and J by 5 bases, with 18 bases between. In DNA form, the CDR3 reads TGCGCCAGCAGCCTTATAACAGGAGGCGGGGAGACCCAGTACTTC. Translated: CASSLITGGGETQYF.

The chain employs TRBV27 and TRBJ2-1; TRBD1 or TRBD2 may be the D gene (7 bases each). CDR3 size: 15 residues. Germline lookup yields CDR1 MNHEY and CDR2 SMNVEV (reference sequence). V was shortened by 6 bases and J by 2 bases, with 14 bases between the two germline ends. The CDR3, as DNA: TGTGCCAGCAGCGGGGGGACAGCCACCTACAATGAGCAGTTCTTC. This translates into CASSGGTATYNEQFF.

In this sample, this clonotype turned up many times. V usage is TRBV7-2 and J usage is TRBJ2-3; no clear D gene. V lost 4 bases to trimming and J lost 1 base, with 6 bases between them. This CDR3 is built from 13 residues. Germline loops: CDR1 SGHTA, CDR2 FQGNSA. CDR3 sequence: CASSYGGTDTQYF. DNA for the CDR3: TGTGCCAGCAGCTACGGAGGCACAGATACGCAGTATTTT. Drawing the rest from reference TRBV7-2 and TRBJ2-3, the complete variable domain is GAGVSQSPSNKVTEKGKDVELRCDPISGHTALYWYRQSLGQGLEFLIYFQGNSAPDKSGLPSDRFSAERTGGSVSTLTIQRTQQEDSAVYLCASSYGGTDTQYFGPGTRLTVL.

On this clonotype: Germline is not matched at one junction end, which may reflect a read error. In nucleotides, the CDR3 is TGCGCCAGCAGCCAATTGTGGCGCGGTCCAGATACGAAGTATTTT. It yields the protein CASSQLWRGPDTKYF. V usage is TRBV4-1 and J usage is TRBJ2-3; no clear D gene. CDR1 is MGHRA and CDR2 is YSYEKL in the germline V gene. This CDR3 has 15 residues.

This clonotype was detected a few times. J is TRBJ2-1 and V is TRBV11-2, with D unresolved. The CDR3 has 15 amino acids. Germline V gene lookup returns CDR1 SGHAT and CDR2 FQNNGV. V was clipped by 7 bases and J by 3 bases, with 16 bases between them. The CDR3 here is CASTPWAEYYNEQFF. CDR3 nucleotide sequence: TGTGCCAGCACCCCTTGGGCGGAATACTACAATGAGCAGTTCTTC.

The chain joins TRBV29-1 to TRBJ2-1; 11 nucleotides line up with TRBD2. Looked up from germline, CDR1 is SQVTM and CDR2 is ANQGSEA. The CDR3 loop spans 19 amino acids. The V segment lost 0 bases and the J segment 4 bases; nucleotides outside the gene matches: 14. The CDR3 loop is CSVEDPVDSGGARYNEQFF. The CDR3 DNA reads TGCAGCGTTGAAGACCCGGTGGATAGCGGGGGGGCCCGGTACAATGAGCAGTTCTTC.

This rearrangement joins TRBV7-3 to TRBJ2-3; no reliable D call. The CDR3 loop spans 11 amino acids. Germline V lookup: CDR1 SGHTA, CDR2 FQGTGA. V was shortened by 5 bases and J by 4 bases, with 4 bases between the two germline ends. CDR3 DNA sequence: TGTGCCAGCAGCCCAGCAGATACGCAGTATTTT. This encodes CASSPADTQYF.

This clonotype was counted only a few times. The genes are TRBV7-9 and TRBJ2-5; TRBD2 matches 11 bases. The CDR3 totals 15 residues. Germline V gives CDR1 SEHNR, CDR2 FQNEAQ (reference sequence). The ends lost 5 bases at V and 3 bases at J; junction bases unmatched: 5. In DNA, the CDR3 is TGTGCCAGCAGCCGACTTAGCGGGGGGGAAGAGACCCAGTACTTC. Translation gives CASSRLSGGEETQYF.